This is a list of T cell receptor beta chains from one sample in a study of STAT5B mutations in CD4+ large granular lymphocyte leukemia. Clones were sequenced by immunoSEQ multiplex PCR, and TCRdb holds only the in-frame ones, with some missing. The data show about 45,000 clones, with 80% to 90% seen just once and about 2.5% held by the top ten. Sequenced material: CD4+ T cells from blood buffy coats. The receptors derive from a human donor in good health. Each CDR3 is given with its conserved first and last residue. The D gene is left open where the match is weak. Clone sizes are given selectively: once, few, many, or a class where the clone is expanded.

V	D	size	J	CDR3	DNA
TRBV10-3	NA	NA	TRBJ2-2	CAISADGGTNTGELFF	TGTGCCATCAGTGCGGATGGCGGGACCAACACCGGGGAGCTGTTTTTT
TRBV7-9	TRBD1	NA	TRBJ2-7	CASSLETGSYEQYF	TGTGCCAGCAGCTTGGAGACAGGGTCCTACGAGCAGTACTTC
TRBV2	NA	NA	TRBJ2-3	CASSEGQVWTDTQYF	TGTGCCAGCAGTGAAGGCCAGGTGTGGACAGATACGCAGTATTTT
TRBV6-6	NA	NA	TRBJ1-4	CASRAVGPDEKLFF	TGTGCCAGCCGAGCTGTGGGGCCGGATGAAAAACTGTTTTTT
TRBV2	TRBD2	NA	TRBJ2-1	CASREGRTSAPNEQFF	TGTGCCAGCAGGGAGGGGAGGACTAGCGCCCCGAATGAGCAGTTCTTC
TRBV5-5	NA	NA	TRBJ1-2	CASSEGPGHGGYTF	TGTGCCAGCAGCGAAGGTCCGGGGCACGGTGGCTACACCTTC
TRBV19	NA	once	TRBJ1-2	CASSTPQVGDYGYTF	TGTGCCAGTAGTACCCCCCAGGTGGGCGACTATGGCTACACCTTC
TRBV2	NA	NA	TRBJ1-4	CASSYAPRGKLFF	TGTGCCAGCAGCTACGCCCCCAGGGGAAAACTGTTTTTT
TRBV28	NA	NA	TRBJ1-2	CASSSQGYGYTF	TGTGCCAGCAGTTCACAAGGCTATGGCTACACCTTC
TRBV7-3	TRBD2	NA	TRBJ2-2	CASSLTRSSGRGGELFF	TGTGCCAGCAGCTTAACCAGGAGCAGCGGGAGGGGCGGGGAGCTGTTTTTT
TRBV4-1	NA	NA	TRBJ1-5	CASSQRTDRPQHF	TGCGCCAGCAGCCAAAGGACCGATCGGCCCCAGCATTTT
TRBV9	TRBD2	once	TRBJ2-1	CASSVEGLAGNEQFF	TGTGCCAGCAGCGTAGAAGGACTAGCAGGAAATGAGCAGTTCTTC
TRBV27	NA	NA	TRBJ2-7	CASSRDETSYEQYF	TGTGCCAGCAGCCGGGACGAGACCTCCTACGAGCAGTACTTC
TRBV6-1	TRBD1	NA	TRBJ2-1	CASITGVGSYNEQFF	TGTGCCAGCATTACAGGGGTCGGATCCTACAATGAGCAGTTCTTC
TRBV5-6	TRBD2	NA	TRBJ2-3	CASSPAGVIPDTQYF	TGTGCCAGCAGTCCGGCGGGAGTAATCCCCGATACGCAGTATTTT
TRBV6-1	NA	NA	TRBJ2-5	CASSEVGETQYF	TGTGCCAGCAGTGAAGTTGGGGAGACCCAGTACTTC
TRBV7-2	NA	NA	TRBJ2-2	CASSLVGWATGELFF	TGTGCCAGCAGCCTAGTGGGGTGGGCTACCGGGGAGCTGTTTTTT
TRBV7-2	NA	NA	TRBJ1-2	CASSSTDGRYGYTF	TGTGCCAGCAGCTCCACGGACGGCCGTTATGGCTACACCTTC
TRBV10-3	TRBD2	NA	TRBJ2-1	CATGTSGSPYEQFF	TGTGCCACCGGGACTAGCGGAAGCCCCTATGAGCAGTTCTTC
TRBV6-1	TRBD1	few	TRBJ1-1	CASRLTGQNTEAFF	TGTGCCAGCAGACTGACAGGGCAGAACACTGAAGCTTTCTTT
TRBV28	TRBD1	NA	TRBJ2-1	CASSFRDRDFF	TGTGCCAGCAGTTTCCGGGACAGGGACTTCTTC
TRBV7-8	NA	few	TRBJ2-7	CASSLERGNYEQYF	TGTGCCAGCAGCTTAGAGAGGGGCAACTACGAGCAGTACTTC
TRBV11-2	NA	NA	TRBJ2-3	CASSLGTDTQYF	TGTGCCAGCAGCTTAGGCACAGATACGCAGTATTTT
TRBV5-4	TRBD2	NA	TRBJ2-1	CASSSPDGGRVYNEQFF	TGTGCCAGCAGTTCCCCCGATGGCGGGAGAGTCTACAATGAGCAGTTCTTC
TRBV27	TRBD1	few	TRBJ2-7	CASRPGRRTGGEEQYF	TGTGCCAGCAGGCCGGGTAGGCGGACAGGGGGCGAAGAGCAGTACTTC
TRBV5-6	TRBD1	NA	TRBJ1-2	CASSRGQVKSGYTF	TGTGCCAGCAGCCGGGGACAGGTGAAAAGTGGCTACACCTTC
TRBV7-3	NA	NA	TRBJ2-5	CASSTDPQETQYF	TGTGCCAGCAGCACCGATCCTCAAGAGACCCAGTACTTC
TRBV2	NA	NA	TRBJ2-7	CASTLRGQSYEQYF	TGTGCCAGCACCCTCAGAGGCCAATCTTACGAGCAGTACTTC
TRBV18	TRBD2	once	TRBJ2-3	CASSPVAGLGTDTQYF	TGTGCCAGCTCACCTGTAGCGGGACTTGGCACAGATACGCAGTATTTT
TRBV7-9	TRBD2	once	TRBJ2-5	CASNLAGAGETQYF	TGTGCCAGCAACCTAGCGGGAGCAGGAGAGACCCAGTACTTC
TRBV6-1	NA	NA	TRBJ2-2	CASRIGQMNTGELFF	TGTGCCAGCAGGATAGGTCAGATGAACACCGGGGAGCTGTTTTTT
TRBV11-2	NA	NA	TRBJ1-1	CASSIAGGGNTEAFF	TGTGCCAGCAGCATCGCGGGAGGTGGGAACACTGAAGCTTTCTTT
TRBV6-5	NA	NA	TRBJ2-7	CASSLFAPPYEQYF	TGTGCCAGCAGTCTGTTTGCGCCACCCTACGAGCAGTACTTC
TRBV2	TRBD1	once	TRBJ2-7	CASSFTGGTYEQYF	TGTGCCAGCAGTTTTACAGGGGGGACCTACGAGCAGTACTTC
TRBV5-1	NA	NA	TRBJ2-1	CASSWGVGEQFF	TGCGCCAGCAGCTGGGGGGTGGGTGAGCAGTTCTTC
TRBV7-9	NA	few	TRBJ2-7	CASSLNTLGEQYF	TGTGCCAGCAGCTTGAACACTTTGGGGGAGCAGTACTTC
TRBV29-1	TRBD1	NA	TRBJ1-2	CSVDGTGSRYGYTF	TGCAGCGTTGACGGGACAGGGTCCCGATATGGCTACACCTTC
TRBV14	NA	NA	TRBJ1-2	CASSPKGVYGYTF	TGTGCCAGCAGTCCGAAGGGAGTCTATGGCTACACCTTC
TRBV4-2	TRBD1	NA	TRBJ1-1	CASSQDLRGGDSRYFF	TGTGCCAGCAGCCAAGATCTAAGGGGAGGGGACAGTAGGTATTTCTTT
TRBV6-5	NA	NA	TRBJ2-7	CASSYSAQDLYEQYF	TGTGCCAGCAGTTACTCAGCGCAGGATCTCTACGAGCAGTACTTC
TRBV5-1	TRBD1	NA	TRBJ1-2	CASSFRDSNYGYTF	TGCGCCAGCAGCTTCCGGGACAGTAACTATGGCTACACCTTC
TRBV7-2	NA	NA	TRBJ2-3	CASSLDRLLGDTQYF	TGTGCCAGCAGCTTAGATCGGTTGTTAGGGGATACGCAGTATTTT
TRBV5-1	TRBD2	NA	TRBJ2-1	CASSPAPSGSYNEQFF	TGCGCCAGCAGCCCTGCCCCTAGCGGCTCCTACAATGAGCAGTTCTTC
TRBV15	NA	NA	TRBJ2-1	CATSRDRSADEQFF	TGTGCCACCAGCAGAGATAGATCGGCAGATGAGCAGTTCTTC
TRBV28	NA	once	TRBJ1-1	CASSLYTEAFF	TGTGCCAGCAGTTTGTACACTGAAGCTTTCTTT
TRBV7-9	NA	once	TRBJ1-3	CASSQGISGNTIYF	TGTGCCAGCAGCCAGGGAATTTCTGGAAACACCATATATTTT
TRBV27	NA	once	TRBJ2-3	CASSPGGLSTDTQYF	TGTGCCAGCTCACCAGGGGGACTTAGCACAGATACGCAGTATTTT
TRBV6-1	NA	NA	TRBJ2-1	CAIAQEHYNEQFF	TGTGCCATAGCACAGGAACACTACAATGAGCAGTTCTTC
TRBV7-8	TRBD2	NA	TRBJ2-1	CASSLFSGISYNEQFF	TGTGCCAGCAGCTTGTTTAGCGGGATCTCCTACAATGAGCAGTTCTTC
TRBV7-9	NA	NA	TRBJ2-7	CASSSTGPYEQYF	TGTGCCAGCAGCTCAACTGGGCCCTACGAGCAGTACTTC
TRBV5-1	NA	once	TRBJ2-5	CASSLAVTGGKTQYF	TGCGCCAGCAGCTTGGCCGTAACTGGAGGGAAGACCCAGTACTTC
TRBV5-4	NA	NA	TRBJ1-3	CASSLVGVGGNTIYF	TGTGCCAGCAGCTTGGTAGGGGTAGGAGGAAACACCATATATTTT
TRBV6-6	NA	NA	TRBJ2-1	CASSLTGYNEQFF	TGTGCCAGCAGTCTAACAGGCTACAATGAGCAGTTCTTC